Reported below is one T cell receptor beta chain. Which antigen it targets is not known. It has no much larger one-base neighbor in the sample; base qualities were not kept. Taken with the paper, the label for treatment or condition translates to: around 19 received Ad26.COV2.S at low or high dose, single or two shots; about five received placebo; per-sample allocation not given. For vaccine and placebo recipients, repertoires were sequenced using samples collected on day 63 after the first injection. Cohort 1b enrolled about 25 adults aged 18-55 years at a single site in Boston, USA, between 29 July and 7 August 2020. Ad26.COV2.S was a replication-incompetent adenovirus type 26 vector that expressed a prefusion-stabilized SARS-CoV-2 spike protein derived from the original Wuhan strain. The CDR3 covers 15 residues, taking in both the cysteine and the phenylalanine. Solely the CDR3 DNA is kept, with 45 bases framed from the first base. CDR1 and CDR2 are drawn from the germline V gene: KGHSH, LQKENI. V sheds 2 bases and J sheds 4 bases, leaving 14 bases between their ends.

The entry originates in a study of Ad26.COV2.S vaccination and SARS-CoV-2 variants listed by TCRdb under 2021. Concerning the study at large: Donors in the vaccine arm were drawn from COV1001, a phase I-IIa trial of Ad26.COV2.S in healthy adults that was multicentre, randomized, double-blind and placebo-controlled. The TCR-sequenced set comprised approximately 32 samples: approximately 19 Ad26.COV2.S vaccine recipients, 5 placebo recipients and 8 SARS-CoV-2 convalescent individuals. Sequencing of the TCRbeta repertoire served to evaluate the specificity and breadth of SARS-CoV-2-reactive T cell receptors following Ad26.COV2.S vaccination. Trial participants were randomized into five groups of five: low-dose or high-dose Ad26.COV2.S given once or twice, or placebo on both occasions. Ad26.COV2.S was administered intramuscularly at a dose of 5x10^10 or 1x10^11 viral particles, either as one shot or as two shots given 56 days apart. Investigators remained blinded to trial group allocation during experiments and outcome assessment. Broader findings and caveats from the paper: The study lacked the statistical power to compare responses across vaccine doses or regimens. Compared with placebo recipients, Ad26.COV2.S recipients showed higher spike-specific TCR breadth (P = 0.0014). Non-spike TCR breadth was comparable between vaccine and placebo recipients, consistent with the vaccine containing only spike. It was noted by the authors that total T cell responses may have been underestimated by the TCR breadth and depth analyses. Substantial breadth of spike-specific CD8+ and CD4+ T cell responses was reported after vaccination.

TCRbeta CDR3 regions were sequenced with the immunoSEQ Assay. After extraction, genomic DNA underwent amplification by bias-controlled multiplex PCR, followed by high-throughput sequencing. The study's processing was this. Collapsing and filtering of sequences were performed to quantify the absolute abundance of each unique TCRbeta CDR3 region. T cell fraction was estimated by normalizing TCRbeta template counts to usable DNA, with usable DNA measured through amplification of reference genes found in all nucleated cells. Repertoire TCRs were annotated as SARS-CoV-2-specific when V gene, CDR3 amino acid sequence and J gene were exactly matched to a known reactive TCR set. The reference SARS-CoV-2 TCR set was derived from MIRA and filtered for enrichment in COVID-19-positive ImmuneCODE repertoires, a step that removed public or cross-reactive TCRs. Using the MIRA antigens, annotated TCRs were further analysed by specific ORF or by position within an ORF. Breadth was defined as annotated unique rearrangements over total unique productive rearrangements; depth was the summed frequency of those rearrangements. Two-sided Wilcoxon rank-sum tests were applied when comparing TCR breadth between groups. TCRdb stores this immuneACCESS table with in-frame sequences only. Part of the clones is absent; in the studies checked, under half of the shortfall reflects unresolved V genes, and no reason is known for the rest. V, J and clone size were drawn from that table, and D and trimming were deduced from the DNA. The sample table holds about 680,000 clones, of which roughly 90% were seen once. Of the sample, about 1.5% is held by the ten largest clones.

The sequencing used peripheral blood, collected in a trial of Ad26.COV2.S vaccine versus placebo. The chain is assembled from TRBV18 and TRBJ1-2, with TRBD1 tentatively as D gene (6 bases match). The origin of this receptor is a person aged 18-65 years who received the Ad26.COV2.S COVID-19 vaccine or a placebo. The CDR3 region has the sequence CASSPDRTAIYGYTF. The sequenced DNA is TGTGCCAGCTCACCAGACAGGACGGCGATCTATGGCTACACCTTC.